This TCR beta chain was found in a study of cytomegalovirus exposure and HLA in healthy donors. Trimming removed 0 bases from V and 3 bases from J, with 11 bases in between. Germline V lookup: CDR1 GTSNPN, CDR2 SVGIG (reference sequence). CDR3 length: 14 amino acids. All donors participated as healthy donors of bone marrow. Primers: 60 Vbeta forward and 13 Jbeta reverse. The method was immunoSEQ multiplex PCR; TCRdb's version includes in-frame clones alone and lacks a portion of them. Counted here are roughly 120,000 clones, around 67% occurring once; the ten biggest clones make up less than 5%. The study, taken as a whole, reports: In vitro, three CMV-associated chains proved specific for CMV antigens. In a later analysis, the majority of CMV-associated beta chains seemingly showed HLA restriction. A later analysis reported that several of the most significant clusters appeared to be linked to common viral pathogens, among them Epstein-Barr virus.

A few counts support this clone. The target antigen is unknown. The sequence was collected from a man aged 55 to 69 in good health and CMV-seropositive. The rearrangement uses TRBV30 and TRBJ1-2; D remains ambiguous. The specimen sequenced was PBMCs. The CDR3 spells CAWSVREGYYGYTF. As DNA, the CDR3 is TGTGCCTGGAGTGTACGGGAAGGATACTATGGCTACACCTTC.